The 29 T cell receptor beta chains below come from one sample, sequenced in a study of Ad26.COV2.S vaccination and SARS-CoV-2 variants. Specified treatment: some 20 received Ad26.COV2.S at low or high dose, single or two shots; 5 received placebo; per-sample allocation not given. Specimens were obtained on day 63 following the first vaccine or placebo injection. Produced via immunoSEQ multiplex PCR; TCRdb's table is partial and in-frame only. The sample yields around 340,000 clones, about 87% seen once. The source was peripheral blood, collected in a trial of Ad26.COV2.S vaccine versus placebo. The receptors stem from a person between 18 and 65 years old who received the Ad26.COV2.S COVID-19 vaccine or a placebo.

The V gene is TRBV2, the J gene TRBJ2-3; D remains ambiguous. Deletions cut 7 bases from V and 8 bases from J, with 10 bases between. Germline V gives CDR1 SNHLY, CDR2 FYNNEI. The CDR3 has 11 residues. CDR3 sequence reads: CASTSRGTQYF. The CDR3 DNA reads TGTGCCAGCACTTCGCGAGGTACGCAGTATTTT.

In this sample, this clone turned up a few times. The chain links TRBV4-1 to TRBJ1-5; D might be TRBD1 (6 bases). Between the trimmed V and J ends, which lost 0 bases and 7 bases, there was a span of 13 bases. Germline V CDR1 and CDR2: MGHRA, YSYEKL. The CDR3 totals 15 residues. In DNA, the CDR3 is TGCGCCAGCAGCCAAGATTTGAGGGGGGACCAGCCCCAGCATTTT. It translates to CASSQDLRGDQPQHF.

The gene calls are TRBV27 and TRBJ2-5; TRBD1 matches at 7 bases. CDR3 length: 14 amino acids. Germline-derived CDR1 and CDR2 are MNHEY and SMNVEV (reference sequence). V dropped 2 bases and J dropped 5; count of bases not matched to a gene: 5. CDR3 residues: CASSLNPRGETQYF. CDR3 DNA: TGTGCCAGCAGTTTAAACCCCAGGGGGGAGACCCAGTACTTC.

The chain couples TRBV28 to TRBJ2-2, with TRBD1 identical over 8 bases. The CDR3 length is 15 residues. The germline V gene has CDR1 MDHEN and CDR2 SYDVKM. V lost 6 bases, J lost 3 bases, and 6 bases stayed unmatched. CDR3 sequence: CASRSGGADTGELFF. The CDR3 DNA follows: TGTGCCAGCAGATCAGGGGGCGCGGACACCGGGGAGCTGTTTTTT.

The gene calls are TRBV7-3 and TRBJ2-1, with D possibly TRBD2 on 6 matching bases. V dropped 5 bases and J dropped 6 bases, with 17 bases sitting between them. Germline loops: CDR1 SGHTA, CDR2 FQGTGA. This CDR3 spans 15 amino acids. CDR3 sequence reads: CASSPERASFNEQFF. The CDR3 region has the DNA TGTGCCAGCAGCCCCGAGCGGGCGAGTTTCAATGAGCAGTTCTTC.

This clone has more than one count but fewer than ten. This same CDR3 is encoded by further DNA sequences in the sample. The chain couples TRBV5-6 to TRBJ1-1, with D perhaps matching TRBD1 (5 bases). Germline V CDR1 and CDR2: SGHDT, YYEEEE. The V end was cut by 0 bases, the J end by 5 bases, with 5 bases between. The CDR3 runs 12 residues. The CDR3 bases are TGTGCCAGCAGCTTGGAGGGGACTGAAGCTTTCTTT. Translating gives CASSLEGTEAFF. Full variable domain (missing parts from reference TRBV5-6 and TRBJ1-1): DAGVTQSPTHLIKTRGQQVTLRCSPKSGHDTVSWYQQALGQGPQFIFQYYEEEERQRGNFPDRFSGHQFPNYSSELNVNALLLGDSALYLCASSLEGTEAFFGQGTRLTVV.

V and J are TRBV7-3 and TRBJ2-1; D may correspond to TRBD1 or TRBD2 (5 bases each). The CDR3 sequence is 14 residues long. The germline V and J ends were trimmed by 4 bases and 9 bases, with 16 bases remaining between them. Germline loops: CDR1 SGHTA, CDR2 FQGTGA. The CDR3 sequence: CASSSGTRRGEQFF. The DNA for the CDR3 is TGTGCCAGCAGCTCCGGGACCCGGAGAGGTGAGCAGTTCTTC. Combining the CDR3 with reference TRBV7-3 and TRBJ2-1 gives the whole variable domain GAGVSQTPSNKVTEKGKYVELRCDPISGHTALYWYRQSLGQGPEFLIYFQGTGAADDSGLPNDRFFAVRPEGSVSTLKIQRTERGDSAVYLCASSSGTRRGEQFFGPGTRLTVL.

V gene TRBV7-2 combines with J gene TRBJ2-1, with 10 nucleotides matching TRBD2. From germline, CDR1 is SGHTA and CDR2 FQGNSA. Losses at the gene ends were 2 bases for V and 8 bases for J; bases not matched to a gene: 6. The CDR3 has 15 residues. The chain's CDR3 is CASSLSGRAGDEQFF. The DNA of the CDR3 is TGTGCCAGCAGCTTAAGCGGGAGGGCAGGCGATGAGCAGTTCTTC.

The chain employs TRBV9 and TRBJ2-3; TRBD2 matches at 10 bases. Germline-derived CDR1 and CDR2 are SGDLS and YYNGEE. V shed 0 bases, J shed 2 bases, and the junction held 6 bases outside the gene matches. The CDR3 has 17 amino acids. The CDR3 bases are TGTGCCAGCAGCGTAGTTGGTAGCGGGGGGCTCACAGATACGCAGTATTTT. Translated: CASSVVGSGGLTDTQYF.

The chain couples TRBV7-3 to TRBJ2-5, with D possibly being TRBD2 (6 bases). Trimming took off 4 bases at V and 2 bases at J, with 17 bases between the two ends. Germline lookup yields CDR1 SGHTA and CDR2 FQGTGA. The CDR3 spans 16 residues. In DNA form, the CDR3 reads TGTGCCAGCAGCTCTACCGCGGGACTTATTCAAGAGACCCAGTACTTC. Protein: CASSSTAGLIQETQYF.

The chain combines TRBV27 with TRBJ2-1, with 12 bases that match TRBD2. The CDR3 extends over 15 amino acids. Losses at the gene ends were 6 bases for V and 7 bases for J; bases not matched to a gene: 7. Germline values: CDR1 MNHEY, CDR2 SMNVEV (reference sequence). In nucleotides, the CDR3 is TGTGCCAGCAGCGCCGGGACTAGCGGGCGTAATGAGCAGTTCTTC. Translated: CASSAGTSGRNEQFF.

The V gene is TRBV28, the J gene TRBJ2-6; D call uncertain. Germline V gene data show CDR1 as MDHEN and CDR2 as SYDVKM. V was clipped by 3 bases and J by 1 base, with 4 bases between them. There are 14 residues in the CDR3. The CDR3 spells CASSFPSGANVLTF. CDR3 DNA sequence: TGTGCCAGCAGTTTTCCTTCTGGGGCCAACGTCCTGACTTTC. The complete variable domain, with remaining parts taken from reference TRBV28 and TRBJ2-6, reads DVKVTQSSRYLVKRTGEKVFLECVQDMDHENMFWYRQDPGLGLRLIYFSYDVKMKEKGDIPEGYSVSREKKERFSLILESASTNQTSMYLCASSFPSGANVLTFGAGSRLTVL.

V and J are TRBV6-5 and TRBJ2-1; no clear D gene. The CDR3 length is 14 residues. The V end was cut by 0 bases, the J end by 6 bases, with 9 bases between. CDR1 MNHEY and CDR2 SVGAGI come from the germline V gene. The DNA for the CDR3 is TGTGCCAGCAGTTACTCTAGAGGTTCCAATGAGCAGTTCTTC. Translating it yields CASSYSRGSNEQFF.

The rearrangement joins TRBV5-4 to TRBJ2-2, with 12 nucleotides matching TRBD2. The junction had 4 bases not matched to a gene; V was cut back by 3 bases and J by 4 bases. The CDR3 is 16 amino acids. Germline CDR1 and CDR2: SGHNT and YYREEE (reference sequence). DNA for the CDR3: TGTGCCAGCAGCTCAACTAGCGGGGGGCGCACCGGGGAGCTGTTTTTT. Its protein product is CASSSTSGGRTGELFF.

The rearrangement joins TRBV20-1 to TRBJ2-3; D is undetermined. This CDR3 has 13 amino acids. Trimming pared 3 bases from V and 0 bases from J, leaving 7 bases between. Germline-derived CDR1 and CDR2 are DFQATT and SNEGSKA (reference sequence). DNA of the CDR3: TGCAGTGCTAGTCCGGGTAGCACAGATACGCAGTATTTT. Translating it yields CSASPGSTDTQYF.

This chain joins TRBV7-9 and TRBJ1-1, with 9 positions matching TRBD1. In germline, CDR1 is SEHNR, CDR2 FQNEAQ (reference sequence). This CDR3 spans 16 amino acids. The J segment lost 11 bases and the V segment lost 3 bases, leaving 16 bases of the junction unmatched. DNA for the CDR3: TGTGCCAGCAGCTTGTTTACAGGGGGCGATACGAAGGAGGCTTTCTTT. Protein product: CASSLFTGGDTKEAFF.

The chain combines TRBV9 with TRBJ2-7; D gene uncertain. This CDR3 spans 12 amino acids. CDR1 SGDLS and CDR2 YYNGEE come from the germline V gene. V dropped 0 bases and J dropped 7 bases, with 8 bases sitting between them. The CDR3 region is CASSVALGEQYF. The CDR3 DNA reads as TGTGCCAGCAGCGTAGCTTTGGGGGAGCAGTACTTC.

This chain connects TRBV20-1 to TRBJ1-1; D is undetermined. Germline CDR1 is DFQATT and CDR2 is SNEGSKA (reference sequence). Trimming cost V 2 bases and J 6 bases, with 7 bases left between them. This CDR3 has 11 amino acids. Here the CDR3 DNA reads TGCAGTGCTAGAATGAGCGCTGAAGCTTTCTTT. Translation: CSARMSAEAFF.

V gene TRBV12-5 combines with J gene TRBJ1-1, with D uncertain. V shed 7 bases and J shed 4 bases, with 13 bases lying between them. The CDR3 totals 13 residues. Germline CDR1 LGHNT, CDR2 FRNRAP. The CDR3 coding sequence is TGTGCTAGTGCCCCCAATTTGGGCACTGAAGCTTTCTTT. This encodes CASAPNLGTEAFF.

The chain employs TRBV11-3 and TRBJ2-1, with 11 bases lining up with TRBD2. CDR1 and CDR2 (germline): SGHNT, YENEEA. The CDR3 is 16 amino acids. V trimming: 5 bases; J trimming: 8 bases; junction bases outside the gene matches: 11. CDR3 bases: TGTGCCAGCAGCCGCCGACTAGCGGGACTTCCCCATGAGCAGTTCTTC. It specifies CASSRRLAGLPHEQFF.

V is TRBV4-1 and J is TRBJ2-1; D uncertain. The CDR3 sequence is 14 residues long. Trimming shortened V by 1 base and J by 5 bases, and 9 bases separated the two germline ends. Germline-derived CDR1 and CDR2 are MGHRA and YSYEKL. CDR3 DNA sequence: TGCGCCAGCAGCCAAGGCTCCCAAGACAATGAGCAGTTCTTC. It specifies CASSQGSQDNEQFF.

This clone was seen a few times. J is TRBJ1-2 and V is TRBV6-5; maybe TRBD1 (6 bases). The V end lost 6 bases, the J end lost 4 bases, and 18 bases lay between the germline ends. The CDR3 has 15 amino acids. Germline V gene sequence: CDR1 MNHEY, CDR2 SVGAGI. This CDR3 is CASSRFLGARYGYTF. The CDR3 DNA reads TGTGCCAGCAGCCGCTTCCTGGGGGCCCGCTATGGCTACACCTTC.

The CDR3 spells CASSLGLANTGELFF. DNA for the CDR3: TGTGCCAGCAGCTTGGGCCTAGCGAACACCGGGGAGCTGTTTTTT. This sequence joins TRBV5-4 and TRBJ2-2; D uncertain. CDR1 and CDR2 (germline): SGHNT, YYREEE (reference sequence). The length of the CDR3 is 15 residues. V was shortened by 0 bases and J by 0 bases, with 6 bases between the two germline ends.

The genes are TRBV29-1 and TRBJ2-7; TRBD1 matches 10 bases. The V and J ends lost 6 bases and 3 bases, in that order; junction bases with no gene match: 2. The CDR3 is 12 residues long. The germline CDR1 and CDR2 sequences are SQVTM and ANQGSEA. The CDR3 spells CSVRTGGYEQYF. The CDR3 nucleotides are TGCAGCGTCCGGACAGGGGGCTACGAGCAGTACTTC.

This chain joins TRBV4-2 and TRBJ2-7; 8 bases are a match to TRBD2. The CDR3 has 14 amino acids. V gave up 1 base and J gave up 2 bases; unmatched junction bases: 1. CDR1 LGHNA and CDR2 YNFKEQ come from the germline V gene. Here the CDR3 DNA reads TGTGCCAGCAGCCAAGCCGGGGGGGCCTACGAGCAGTACTTC. It translates to CASSQAGGAYEQYF.

The genes are TRBV19 and TRBJ2-5; 7 positions match TRBD2. The CDR3 length is 14 residues. Losses at the gene ends were 7 bases for V and 6 bases for J; bases not matched to a gene: 11. Germline-derived CDR1 and CDR2 are LNHDA and SQIVND (reference sequence). Here the CDR3 DNA reads TGTGCCAGTACCAAAGGTGGGGGGGAACAGACCCAGTACTTC. The encoded protein is CASTKGGGEQTQYF.

V is TRBV4-2 and J is TRBJ2-3, with D uncertain. The V end was cut by 4 bases, the J end by 2 bases, with 7 bases between. Germline V lookup: CDR1 LGHNA, CDR2 YNFKEQ. The CDR3 length is 13 residues. The DNA for the CDR3 is TGTGCCAGCAGCCGAGAGTTCACAGATACGCAGTATTTT. Residues: CASSREFTDTQYF.

V and J are TRBV11-2 and TRBJ2-1, with D tentatively TRBD2 (6 bases). The germline gives CDR1 SGHAT, CDR2 FQNNGV. The ends were cut back, 1 base at V and 5 bases at J, with 9 bases in the middle. CDR3 size: 14 residues. This CDR3 reads CASSLGAGNNEQFF. CDR3 bases: TGTGCCAGCAGCTTAGGGGCGGGAAACAATGAGCAGTTCTTC.

This sequence joins TRBV5-6 and TRBJ2-1; TRBD2 aligns across 8 bases. There are 15 residues in the CDR3. V trimming: 5 bases; J trimming: 0 bases; junction bases outside the gene matches: 4. Germline CDR1 reads SGHDT; CDR2 reads YYEEEE. This chain's CDR3 is CASRRTSGSYNEQFF. CDR3 sequence (DNA): TGTGCCAGCAGACGAACTAGCGGCTCCTACAATGAGCAGTTCTTC.